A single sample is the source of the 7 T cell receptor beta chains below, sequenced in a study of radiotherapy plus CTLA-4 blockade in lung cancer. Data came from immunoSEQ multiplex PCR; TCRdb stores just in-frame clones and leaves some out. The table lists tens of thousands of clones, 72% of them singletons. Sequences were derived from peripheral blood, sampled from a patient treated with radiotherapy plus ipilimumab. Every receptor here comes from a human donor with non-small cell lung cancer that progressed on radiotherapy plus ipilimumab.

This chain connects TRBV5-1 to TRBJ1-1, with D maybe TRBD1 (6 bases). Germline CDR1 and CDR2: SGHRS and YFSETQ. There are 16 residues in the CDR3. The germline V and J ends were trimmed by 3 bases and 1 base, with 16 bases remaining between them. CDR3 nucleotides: TGCGCCAGCAGCTCCGGGTTGGGACACCAGAACACTGAAGCTTTCTTT. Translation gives CASSSGLGHQNTEAFF.

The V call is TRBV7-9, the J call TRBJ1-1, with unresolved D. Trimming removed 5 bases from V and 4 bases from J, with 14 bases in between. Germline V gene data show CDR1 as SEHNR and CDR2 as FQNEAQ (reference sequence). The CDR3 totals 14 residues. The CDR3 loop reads CASSPGEPSTEAFF. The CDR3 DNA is TGTGCCAGCAGCCCCGGGGAGCCGAGCACTGAAGCTTTCTTT. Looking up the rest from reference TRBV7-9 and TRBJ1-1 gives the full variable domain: DTGVSQNPRHKITKRGQNVTFRCDPISEHNRLYWYRQTLGQGPEFLTYFQNEAQLEKSRLLSDRFSAERPKGSFSTLEIQRTEQGDSAMYLCASSPGEPSTEAFFGQGTRLTVV.

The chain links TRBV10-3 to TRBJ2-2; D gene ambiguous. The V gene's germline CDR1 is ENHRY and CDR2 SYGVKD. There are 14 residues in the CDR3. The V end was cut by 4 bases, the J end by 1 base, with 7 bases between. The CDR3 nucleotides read TGTGCCATCAGTGTGGACCTGAACACCGGGGAGCTGTTTTTT. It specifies CAISVDLNTGELFF.

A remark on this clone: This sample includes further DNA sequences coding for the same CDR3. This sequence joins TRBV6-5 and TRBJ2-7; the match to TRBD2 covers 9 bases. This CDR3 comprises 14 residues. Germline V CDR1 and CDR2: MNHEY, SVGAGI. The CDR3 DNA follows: TGTGCTAGCTGCCGGACTAGCGCCTCCTACGAGCAGTACTTC. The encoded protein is CASCRTSASYEQYF.

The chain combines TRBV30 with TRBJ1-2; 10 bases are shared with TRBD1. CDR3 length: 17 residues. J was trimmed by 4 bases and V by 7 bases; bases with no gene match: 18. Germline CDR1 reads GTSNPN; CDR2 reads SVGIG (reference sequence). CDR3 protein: CASSTGGRVSAIYGYTF. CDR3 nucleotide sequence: TGTGCCTCCTCGACAGGGGGCCGGGTAAGCGCCATCTATGGCTACACCTTC.

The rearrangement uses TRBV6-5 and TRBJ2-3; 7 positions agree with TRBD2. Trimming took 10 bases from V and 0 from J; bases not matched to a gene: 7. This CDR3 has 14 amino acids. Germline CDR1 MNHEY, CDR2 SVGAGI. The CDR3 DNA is TGTGCCACTGCAGCGGGACTTAGCACAGATACGCAGTATTTT. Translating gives CATAAGLSTDTQYF.

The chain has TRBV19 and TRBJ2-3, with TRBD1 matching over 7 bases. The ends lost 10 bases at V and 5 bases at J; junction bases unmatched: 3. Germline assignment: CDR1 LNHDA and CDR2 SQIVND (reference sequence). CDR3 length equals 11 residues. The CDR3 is CAIRTGDTQYF. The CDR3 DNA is TGTGCCATACGGACAGGAGATACGCAGTATTTT.